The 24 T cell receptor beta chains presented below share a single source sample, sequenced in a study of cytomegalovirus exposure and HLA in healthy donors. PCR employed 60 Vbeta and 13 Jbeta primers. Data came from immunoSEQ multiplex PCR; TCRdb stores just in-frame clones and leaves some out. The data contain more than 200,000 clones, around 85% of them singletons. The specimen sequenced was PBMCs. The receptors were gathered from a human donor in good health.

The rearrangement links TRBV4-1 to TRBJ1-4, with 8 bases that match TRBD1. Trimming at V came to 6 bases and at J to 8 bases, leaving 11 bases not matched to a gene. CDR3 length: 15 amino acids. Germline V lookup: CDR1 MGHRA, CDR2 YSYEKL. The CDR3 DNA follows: TGCGCCAGCAGTCGCCTAGGACAGGGAGGAGAAAAACTGTTTTTT. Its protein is CASSRLGQGGEKLFF.

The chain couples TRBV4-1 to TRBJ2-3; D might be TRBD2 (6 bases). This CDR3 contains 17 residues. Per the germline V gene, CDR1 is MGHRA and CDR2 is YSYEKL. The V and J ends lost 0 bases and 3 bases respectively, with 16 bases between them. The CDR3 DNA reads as TGCGCCAGCAGCCAAGAACTACCGGGAGATCGGACAGATACGCAGTATTTT. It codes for CASSQELPGDRTDTQYF.

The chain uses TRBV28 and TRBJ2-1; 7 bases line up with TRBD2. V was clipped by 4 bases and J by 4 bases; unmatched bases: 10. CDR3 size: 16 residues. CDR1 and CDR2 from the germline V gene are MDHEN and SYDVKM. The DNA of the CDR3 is TGTGCCAGCAGTTCCGCAAGCGGGACGGATTACAATGAGCAGTTCTTC. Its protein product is CASSSASGTDYNEQFF.

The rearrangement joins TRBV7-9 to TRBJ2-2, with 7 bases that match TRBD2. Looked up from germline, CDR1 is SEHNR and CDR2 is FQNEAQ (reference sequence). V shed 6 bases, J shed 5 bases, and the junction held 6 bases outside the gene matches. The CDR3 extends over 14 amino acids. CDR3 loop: CASSSGRGTGELFF. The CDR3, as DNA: TGTGCCAGCAGTTCAGGGCGGGGGACCGGGGAGCTGTTTTTT.

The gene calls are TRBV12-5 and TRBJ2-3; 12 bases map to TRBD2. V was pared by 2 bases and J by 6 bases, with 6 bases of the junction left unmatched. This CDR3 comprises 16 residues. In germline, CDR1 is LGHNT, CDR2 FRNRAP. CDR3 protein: CASGLRGTSGRDTQYF. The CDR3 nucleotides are TGTGCTAGTGGTTTGAGAGGGACTAGCGGGCGGGATACGCAGTATTTT.

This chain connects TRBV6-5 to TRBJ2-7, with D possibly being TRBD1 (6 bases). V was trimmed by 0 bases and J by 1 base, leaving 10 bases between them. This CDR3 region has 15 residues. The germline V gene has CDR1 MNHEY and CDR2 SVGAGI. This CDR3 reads CASSYSAQGSYEQYF. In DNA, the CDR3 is TGTGCCAGCAGTTACTCTGCCCAGGGGTCCTACGAGCAGTACTTC.

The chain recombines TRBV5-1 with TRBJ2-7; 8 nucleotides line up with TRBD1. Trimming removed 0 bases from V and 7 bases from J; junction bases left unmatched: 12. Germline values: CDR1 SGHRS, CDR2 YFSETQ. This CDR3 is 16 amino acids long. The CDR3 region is CASSLAPDRVGGEQYF. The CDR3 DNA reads TGCGCCAGCAGCTTGGCCCCGGACAGGGTCGGAGGGGAGCAGTACTTC.

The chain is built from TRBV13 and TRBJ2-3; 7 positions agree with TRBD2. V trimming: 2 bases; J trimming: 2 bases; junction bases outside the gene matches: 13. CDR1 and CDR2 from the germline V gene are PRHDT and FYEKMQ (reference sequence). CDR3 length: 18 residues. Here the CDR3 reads CASSLRASGYTDTDTQYF. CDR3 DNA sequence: TGTGCCAGCAGCTTAAGGGCTAGCGGATATACAGACACAGATACGCAGTATTTT.

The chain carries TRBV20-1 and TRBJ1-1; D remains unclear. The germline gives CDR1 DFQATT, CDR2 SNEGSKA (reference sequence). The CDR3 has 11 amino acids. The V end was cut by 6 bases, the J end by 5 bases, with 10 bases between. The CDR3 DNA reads TGCAGTGCCCCATCACAGACTGAAGCTTTCTTT. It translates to CSAPSQTEAFF.

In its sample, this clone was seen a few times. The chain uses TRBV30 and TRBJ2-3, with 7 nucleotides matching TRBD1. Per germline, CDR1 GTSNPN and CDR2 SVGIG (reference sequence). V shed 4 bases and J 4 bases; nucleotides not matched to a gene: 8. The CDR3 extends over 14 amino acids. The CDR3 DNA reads TGTGCCTGGAAACAGGGGTCGAAGGCAGATACGCAGTATTTT. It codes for CAWKQGSKADTQYF.

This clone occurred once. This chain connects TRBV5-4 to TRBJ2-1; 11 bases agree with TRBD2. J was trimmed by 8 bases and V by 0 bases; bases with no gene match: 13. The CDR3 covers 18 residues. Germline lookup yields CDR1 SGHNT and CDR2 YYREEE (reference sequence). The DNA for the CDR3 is TGTGCCAGCAGCTTGGAACTAGCGGGAGACCCGCTCAGGGATGAGCAGTTCTTC. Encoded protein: CASSLELAGDPLRDEQFF.

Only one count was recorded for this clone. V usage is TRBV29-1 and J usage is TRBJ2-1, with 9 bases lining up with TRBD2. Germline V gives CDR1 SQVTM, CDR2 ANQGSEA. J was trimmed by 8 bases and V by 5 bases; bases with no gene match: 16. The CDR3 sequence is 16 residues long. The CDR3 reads CSVLRVRAGGPHEQFF. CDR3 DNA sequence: TGCAGCGTTCTAAGGGTTCGAGCGGGAGGTCCCCATGAGCAGTTCTTC.

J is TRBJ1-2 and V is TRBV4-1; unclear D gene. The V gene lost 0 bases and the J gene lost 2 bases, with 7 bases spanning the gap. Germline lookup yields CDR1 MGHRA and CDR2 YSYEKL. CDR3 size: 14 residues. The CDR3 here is CASSQDIRNYGYTF. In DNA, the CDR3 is TGCGCCAGCAGCCAAGATATACGGAACTATGGCTACACCTTC.

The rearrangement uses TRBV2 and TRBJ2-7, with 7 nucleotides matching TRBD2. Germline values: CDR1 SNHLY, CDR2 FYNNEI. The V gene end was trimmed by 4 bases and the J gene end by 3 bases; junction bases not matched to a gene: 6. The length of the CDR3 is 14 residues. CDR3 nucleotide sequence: TGTGCCAGCAGTGGAGAGCGGGGCATCTACGAGCAGTACTTC. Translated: CASSGERGIYEQYF. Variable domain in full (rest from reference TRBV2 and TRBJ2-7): EPEVTQTPSHQVTQMGQEVILRCVPISNHLYFYWYRQILGQKVEFLVSFYNNEISEKSEIFDDQFSVERPDGSNFTLKIRSTKLEDSAMYFCASSGERGIYEQYFGPGTRLTVT.

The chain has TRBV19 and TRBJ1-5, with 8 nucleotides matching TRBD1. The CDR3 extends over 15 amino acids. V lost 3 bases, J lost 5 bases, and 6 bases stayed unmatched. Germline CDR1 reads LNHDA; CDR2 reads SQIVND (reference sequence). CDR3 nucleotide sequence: TGTGCCAGTAGTATTAGGACAGGGTTGCATCAGCCCCAGCATTTT. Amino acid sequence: CASSIRTGLHQPQHF.

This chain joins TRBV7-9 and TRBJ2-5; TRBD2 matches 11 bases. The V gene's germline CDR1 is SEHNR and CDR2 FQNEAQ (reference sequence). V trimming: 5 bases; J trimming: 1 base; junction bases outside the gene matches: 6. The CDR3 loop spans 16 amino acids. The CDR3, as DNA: TGTGCCAGCAGCCCCCGACTAGCGGGGACCCAAGAGACCCAGTACTTC. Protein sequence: CASSPRLAGTQETQYF.

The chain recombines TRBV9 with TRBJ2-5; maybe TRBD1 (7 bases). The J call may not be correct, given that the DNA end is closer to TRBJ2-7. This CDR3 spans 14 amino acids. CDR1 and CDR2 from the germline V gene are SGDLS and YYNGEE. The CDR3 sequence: CASSVGVRGDEQYF. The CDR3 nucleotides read TGTGCCAGCAGCGTAGGTGTCAGGGGGGACGAGCAGTACTTC.

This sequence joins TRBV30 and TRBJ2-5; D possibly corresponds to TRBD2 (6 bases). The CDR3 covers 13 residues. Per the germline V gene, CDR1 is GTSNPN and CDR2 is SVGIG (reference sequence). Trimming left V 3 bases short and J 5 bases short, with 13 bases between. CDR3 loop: CAWSRGFQETQYF. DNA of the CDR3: TGTGCCTGGAGCCGGGGGTTCCAGGAGACCCAGTACTTC. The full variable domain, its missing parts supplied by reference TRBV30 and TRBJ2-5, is SQTIHQWPATLVQPVGSPLSLECTVEGTSNPNLYWYRQAAGRGLQLLFYSVGIGQISSEVPQNLSASRPQDRQFILSSKKLLLSDSGFYLCAWSRGFQETQYFGPGTRLLVL.

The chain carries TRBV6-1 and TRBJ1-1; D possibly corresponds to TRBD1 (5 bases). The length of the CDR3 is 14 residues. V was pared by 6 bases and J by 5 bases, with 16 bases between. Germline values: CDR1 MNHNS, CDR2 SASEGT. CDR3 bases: TGTGCCAGCAGCCTCAGGGTGGGTCGTACTGAAGCTTTCTTT. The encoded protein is CASSLRVGRTEAFF.

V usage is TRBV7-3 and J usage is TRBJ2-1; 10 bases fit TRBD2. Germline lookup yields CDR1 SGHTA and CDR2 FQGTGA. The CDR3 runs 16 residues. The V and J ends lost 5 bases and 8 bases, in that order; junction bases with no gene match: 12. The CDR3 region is CASSEEPAGGPYEQFF. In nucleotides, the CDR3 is TGTGCCAGCAGCGAAGAACCAGCGGGAGGGCCTTATGAGCAGTTCTTC. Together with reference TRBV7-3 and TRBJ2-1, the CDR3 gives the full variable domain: GAGVSQTPSNKVTEKGKYVELRCDPISGHTALYWYRQSLGQGPEFLIYFQGTGAADDSGLPNDRFFAVRPEGSVSTLKIQRTERGDSAVYLCASSEEPAGGPYEQFFGPGTRLTVL.

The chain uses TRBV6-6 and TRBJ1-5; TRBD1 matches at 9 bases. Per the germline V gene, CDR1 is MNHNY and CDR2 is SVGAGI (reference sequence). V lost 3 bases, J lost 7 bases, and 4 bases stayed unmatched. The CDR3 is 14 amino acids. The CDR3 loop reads CASSYGTGRQPQHF. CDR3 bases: TGTGCCAGCAGTTATGGGACAGGGAGACAGCCCCAGCATTTT.

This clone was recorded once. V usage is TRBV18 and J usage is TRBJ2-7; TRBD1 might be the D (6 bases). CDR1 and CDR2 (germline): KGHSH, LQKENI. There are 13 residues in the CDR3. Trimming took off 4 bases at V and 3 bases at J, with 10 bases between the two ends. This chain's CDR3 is CASSQYRDYEQYF. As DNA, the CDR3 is TGTGCCAGCTCACAATACAGGGACTACGAGCAGTACTTC.

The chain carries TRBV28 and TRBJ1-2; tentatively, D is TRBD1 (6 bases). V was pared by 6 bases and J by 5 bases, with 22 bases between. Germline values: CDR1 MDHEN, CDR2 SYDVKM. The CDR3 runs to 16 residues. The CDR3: CASRPLSGGLDYGYTF. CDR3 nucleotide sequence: TGTGCCAGCAGACCCCTTTCCGGGGGGCTGGATTATGGCTACACCTTC.

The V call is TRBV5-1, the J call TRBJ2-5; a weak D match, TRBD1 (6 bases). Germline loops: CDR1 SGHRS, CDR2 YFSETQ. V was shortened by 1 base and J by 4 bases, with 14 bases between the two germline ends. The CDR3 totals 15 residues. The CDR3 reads CASSLSTGRGETQYF. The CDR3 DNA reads TGCGCCAGCAGCTTGTCAACAGGGCGTGGAGAGACCCAGTACTTC. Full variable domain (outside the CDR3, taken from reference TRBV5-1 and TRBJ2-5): KAGVTQTPRYLIKTRGQQVTLSCSPISGHRSVSWYQQTPGQGLQFLFEYFSETQRNKGNFPGRFSGRQFSNSRSEMNVSTLELGDSALYLCASSLSTGRGETQYFGPGTRLLVL.